This entry features one T cell receptor (beta chain) sequence. The antigen is undetermined. This specimen belongs to a study of cytomegalovirus exposure and HLA in healthy donors. Study-level findings and limits: Another analysis was done later, and it associated around 16,000 TCR beta sequences with HLA alleles at 0.05 false discovery rate. In an earlier analysis, about 87% or about 30%: the productive usage of most TCR beta V segments.

PCR used 60 Vbeta primers and 13 Jbeta primers. Under the authors' procedure: About 10 million shared chains were among some 75 million unique TCR beta chains counted in a later analysis. Assay: immunoSEQ multiplex PCR; the TCRdb copy retains only in-frame clones and omits some. The V and J calls and the clone size are those of that table, but D and trimming were determined from the DNA. The table shows hundreds of thousands of clones, with around 80% occurring only once. Healthy bone marrow donors made up the donors. Germline V CDR1 and CDR2: SGHAT, FQNNGV. The CDR3 runs 11 residues. Between the trimmed V and J ends, which lost 1 base and 6 bases, there was a span of 3 bases.

The gene calls are TRBV11-2 and TRBJ2-5; D ambiguous. Sequencing was done on a sample of PBMCs. This sequence was found in a boy aged 2 to 10 in good health and CMV-seronegative. This CDR3 is CASSLGQTQYF. Written as DNA, the CDR3 is TGTGCCAGCAGCTTAGGGCAGACCCAGTACTTC.